This T cell receptor beta chain was captured by sequencing in a study of T cells in Graves' hyperthyroidism and ophthalmopathy. This CDR3 comprises 12 residues. In germline, CDR1 is MNHNS, CDR2 SASEGT. V lost 5 bases to trimming and J lost 4 bases, with 9 bases between them. Researchers amplified the TCR beta CDR3 regions from RNA transcripts. The HTBI set primed first-round TCR CDR3 RT-PCR. TCRdb reprocessed the multiplex PCR reads with MiXCR, giving one entry per CDR3 protein. Of about 360,000 distinct CDR3 sequences listed, about a fifth are singletons. Exclusion of patients followed from uncontrolled infection, other autoimmune disease, pregnancy or lactation. PBMCs came from less than 11 ml fresh peripheral blood.

The sequence came from a woman aged 18-29 years with Graves' hyperthyroidism. J is TRBJ2-7 and V is TRBV6-1, with a tentative D call TRBD1 (5 bases). The sequenced sample was blood. CDR3 sequence: CASSRQNYEQYF. In DNA, the CDR3 is TGTGCCAGCAGTCGACAGAATTACGAGCAGTACTTC.